This is a list of T cell receptor beta chains from one sample in a study of cytomegalovirus exposure and HLA in healthy donors. Clones were read by immunoSEQ multiplex PCR, and TCRdb kept only the in-frame ones, dropping some. The sample lists roughly 120,000 clones, less than 85% occurring once. The material sequenced was PBMCs. The receptors here all came from a man between 45 and 60 years old in good health and CMV-seropositive. Each CDR3 is given with its conserved first and last residue. The D gene is left open where the match is weak. Some rows mark clone size as missing; the rest say once, few, many or name a class of expanded clone.

cdr3_aa	cdr3_nt	cdr3_length	d_call	clone_size	v_call	j_call
CASSSSEWDTQYF	TGTGCCAGCAGCTCTAGTGAGTGGGATACGCAGTATTTT	13	.	.	TRBV7-9	TRBJ2-3
CASSLAGADGYTF	TGCGCCAGCAGCTTGGCAGGGGCGGACGGCTACACCTTC	13	.	few	TRBV5-1	TRBJ1-2
CASSFGGSGRNEQFF	TGTGCCAGCAGCTTTGGGGGCTCAGGGAGAAATGAGCAGTTCTTC	15	.	.	TRBV7-2	TRBJ2-1
CASRLMGTENIQYF	TGTGCCAGCAGGCTGATGGGGACAGAGAACATTCAGTACTTC	14	TRBD1	.	TRBV27	TRBJ2-4
CASSGDTGRRYEQYF	TGTGCCAGCAGTGGAGATACGGGGAGGCGGTACGAGCAGTACTTC	15	.	.	TRBV2	TRBJ2-7
CASSYYRTGGGYGYTF	TGTGCCAGCAGTTATTATCGGACAGGGGGTGGCTATGGCTACACCTTC	16	TRBD1	.	TRBV6-5	TRBJ1-2
CASSSGLAGGTDTQYF	TGTGCCAGCAGCTCGGGACTAGCGGGGGGCACAGATACGCAGTATTTT	16	TRBD2	.	TRBV7-6	TRBJ2-3
CASSPAEGAGKNIQYF	TGTGCCAGCAGCCCAGCGGAGGGGGCGGGCAAAAACATTCAGTACTTC	16	.	.	TRBV9	TRBJ2-4
CASSAAGSSGNTIYF	TGTGCCAGCAGTGCCGCGGGGAGCTCTGGAAACACCATATATTTT	15	.	.	TRBV27	TRBJ1-3
CAISDRLAGVNEQFF	TGTGCCATCAGTGATCGACTAGCGGGAGTTAATGAGCAGTTCTTC	15	TRBD2	.	TRBV10-3	TRBJ2-1
CSVKGREQYF	TGCAGCGTTAAAGGGCGGGAGCAGTACTTC	10	TRBD2	.	TRBV29-1	TRBJ2-5
CASIAPSGPYEQYF	TGTGCCAGCATAGCCCCCAGCGGGCCCTACGAGCAGTACTTC	14	.	.	TRBV28	TRBJ2-7
CASSSQGAQETQYF	TGTGCCAGCAGCTCACAGGGGGCTCAGGAGACCCAGTACTTC	14	TRBD1	few	TRBV5-6	TRBJ2-5
CASRGLYYGYTF	TGTGCCAGCAGGGGCCTTTACTATGGCTACACCTTC	12	.	.	TRBV27	TRBJ1-2
CASSISVNTGELFF	TGTGCCAGTAGTATTTCAGTGAACACCGGGGAGCTGTTTTTT	14	.	few	TRBV19	TRBJ2-2
CASDGTGGYEQYF	TGTGCCAGCGACGGGACAGGAGGCTACGAGCAGTACTTC	13	TRBD1	.	TRBV6-6	TRBJ2-7
CASSPGPFQETQYF	TGTGCCAGCAGCCCCGGTCCGTTCCAAGAGACCCAGTACTTC	14	.	.	TRBV7-9	TRBJ2-5
CASRRGYDTEAFF	TGTGCCAGCAGAAGGGGGTATGACACTGAAGCTTTCTTT	13	.	.	TRBV7-6	TRBJ1-1
CASSPLRQLWGDEQFF	TGTGCCAGCAGCCCCCTGCGACAGCTCTGGGGCGATGAGCAGTTCTTC	16	.	.	TRBV7-9	TRBJ2-1
CSVTGALGEKLFF	TGCAGCGTAACAGGAGCTTTGGGGGAAAAACTGTTTTTT	13	.	.	TRBV29-1	TRBJ1-4
CASSIAYREVKNIQYF	TGTGCCAGTAGTATAGCCTACCGGGAGGTCAAAAACATTCAGTACTTC	16	TRBD2	.	TRBV19	TRBJ2-4
CASSSVTGSSSGNTIYF	TGTGCCAGCTCATCGGTAACAGGTTCGAGCTCTGGAAACACCATATATTTT	17	.	.	TRBV18	TRBJ1-3
CASSLATGYEQYF	TGCGCCAGCAGCTTGGCCACAGGCTACGAGCAGTACTTC	13	.	.	TRBV5-1	TRBJ2-7
CASSASGTSSAGELFF	TGTGCCAGCAGCGCCTCCGGGACTAGCTCCGCCGGGGAGCTGTTTTTT	16	TRBD2	.	TRBV27	TRBJ2-2
CASSLEGRGKGANVLTF	TGTGCCAGCAGCTTAGAGGGGCGGGGGAAGGGGGCCAACGTCCTGACTTTC	17	TRBD2	.	TRBV5-4	TRBJ2-6
CASSLDPGLCFF	TGTGCCAGCAGCTTGGACCCGGGACTATGTTTCTTC	12	TRBD2	.	TRBV7-9	TRBJ2-1
CASSSWGQGVTEQYF	TGTGCCAGTTCCTCGTGGGGACAGGGAGTCACCGAGCAGTACTTC	15	TRBD1	.	TRBV19	TRBJ2-7
CASSLSRPTQAGGYTF	TGTGCCAGCAGTTTATCTCGACCGACCCAAGCCGGGGGCTACACCTTC	16	.	.	TRBV27	TRBJ1-2